The 8 T cell receptor beta chains below all came from one sample that was sequenced in a study of blood T cells in healthy people across ages. A J-beta primer mix and a sample-barcoded 5' primer were used in a second PCR of about 6 to 12 cycles. One entry per CDR3 protein, called by TCRdb with MiXCR from the 5' RACE reads. The table lists over 950,000 distinct CDR3 sequences, less than 45% of them singletons. Sequencing used blood. The receptors here all came from a man aged 18 to 29 in good health.

In the case of this clonotype: A single base separates this from a much larger clone, so it may be a read error. The J gene is TRBJ2-1, the V gene TRBV20-1; D is possibly TRBD1 (6 bases). Trimming took 5 bases from V and 6 from J, leaving 17 bases between them. The CDR3 loop spans 14 amino acids. CDR1 and CDR2 from the germline V gene are DFQATT and SNEGSKA (reference sequence). The CDR3 region has the DNA TGCAGTGCTTTCGGCAGGGGTGGCGTCAATGAGCAGTTCTTC. Translated, it gives CSAFGRGGVNEQFF.

Regarding this clonotype: A much bigger clone sits one base away, suggesting this may be a read error. This chain uses TRBV7-2 with TRBJ2-3; possible D gene TRBD1, 5 bases. This CDR3 region has 12 residues. The germline CDR1 and CDR2 sequences are SGHTA and FQGNSA. Here the CDR3 reads CASRGPTETQYF. In nucleotides, the CDR3 is TGTGCCAGCAGGGGGCCCACAGAGACGCAGTATTTT.

This clonotype showed up just a few times. This chain joins TRBV4-3 and TRBJ2-3; 10 positions match TRBD1. CDR1 is LGHNA, CDR2 YSLEER, per germline. Trimming cost V 3 bases and J 2 bases; bases outside gene matches: 2. The CDR3 has 15 residues. This CDR3 is CASSHDRGHTDTQYF. In DNA, the CDR3 is TGCGCCAGCAGCCACGACAGGGGGCACACAGATACGCAGTATTTT.

This clonotype was detected only a few times. The chain is built from TRBV11-2 and TRBJ2-3, with D unresolved. V lost 3 bases, J lost 2 bases, and 9 bases lay in between. This CDR3 contains 14 residues. Germline-derived CDR1 and CDR2 are SGHAT and FQNNGV. CDR3 nucleotide sequence: TGTGCCAGCAGCTTGGAACCCCTCACAGATACGCAGTATTTT. It yields the protein CASSLEPLTDTQYF.

This clonotype was detected many times. The gene calls are TRBV20-1 and TRBJ2-5, with no clear D. Trimming pared 5 bases from V and 5 bases from J, leaving 6 bases between. This CDR3 has 10 residues. The V gene's germline CDR1 is DFQATT and CDR2 SNEGSKA (reference sequence). The chain's CDR3 is CSAGHETQYF. CDR3 DNA sequence: TGCAGTGCTGGTCACGAGACCCAGTACTTC.

The chain uses TRBV28 and TRBJ2-2; maybe TRBD1 (5 bases). The CDR3 is made up of 18 amino acids. V lost 8 bases and J lost 8, with 30 bases in between. Germline assignment: CDR1 MDHEN and CDR2 SYDVKM. The CDR3 loop reads CASHQGDGAHEPTGELFF. The CDR3 DNA is TGTGCCAGCCACCAAGGAGATGGGGCACACGAGCCCACTGGGGAGCTGTTTTTT.

V gene TRBV6-6 combines with J gene TRBJ1-6; D might be TRBD1 (6 bases). The CDR3 spans 13 residues. Trimming removed 6 bases from V and 12 bases from J, with 15 bases in between. The germline CDR1 and CDR2 sequences are MNHNY and SVGAGI (reference sequence). The CDR3 loop is CASSLTGNEPLHF. The CDR3 DNA sequence: TGTGCCAGCAGCTTAACAGGGAACGAACCCCTCCACTTT.

The chain employs TRBV12-3 or TRBV12-4 and TRBJ1-2; possibly TRBD1 for D (6 bases). The CDR3 is 12 amino acids. V was trimmed by 6 bases and J by 5 bases, leaving 10 bases between them. The CDR3, as DNA: TGTGCCAGCAGGTACCAGGGGTATGGCTACACCTTC. Its protein product is CASRYQGYGYTF.